What follows are 5 T cell receptor beta chains derived from one specimen sequenced in a study of T cells in Graves' hyperthyroidism and ophthalmopathy. From RNA transcripts, TCR beta CDR3 regions were amplified. The TCR CDR3 was amplified in a first-round RT-PCR using the HTBI primer set. TCRdb re-called the multiplex PCR reads with MiXCR, one entry per CDR3 protein. The repertoire holds a few hundred thousand distinct CDR3 sequences, with about 15% as singletons. Sequencing input: blood. The source of these receptors is a woman aged 25 to 39 with Graves' ophthalmopathy.

A word on this clonotype: A much larger clone lies one base from this, so it may be a read error. It is likely a read error, because the conserved phenylalanine at the end of the CDR3 is missing. The chain carries TRBV20-1 and TRBJ2-1, with TRBD1 matching 7 bases. This CDR3 region has 14 residues. Looked up from germline, CDR1 is DFQATT and CDR2 is SNEGSKA (reference sequence). The J segment lost 0 bases and the V segment lost 2 bases, leaving 1 base of the junction unmatched. CDR3 bases: TGCAGTGCTAGACCAGGGGGCTCCTACAATGAGCAGTTCGTC. This sequence encodes CSARPGGSYNEQFV.

This clonotype was observed at least ten times. CDR3: CASSQPGTSGASSYNEQFF. The CDR3 nucleotides read TGTGCCAGCAGCCAACCTGGGACTAGCGGGGCCAGCTCCTACAATGAGCAGTTCTTC. The chain joins TRBV3-1 to TRBJ2-1; 13 positions agree with TRBD2. J was trimmed by 0 bases and V by 2 bases; bases with no gene match: 7. The CDR3 length is 19 residues. Per germline, CDR1 LGHDT and CDR2 YNNKEL (reference sequence).

This clonotype was seen only a few times. V usage is TRBV7-6 and J usage is TRBJ2-7; D call uncertain. CDR3 size: 13 residues. Trimming left V 1 base short and J 3 bases short, with 7 bases between. The germline V gene has CDR1 SGHVS and CDR2 FNYEAQ. The CDR3 DNA follows: TGTGCCAGCAGCTTAGGAAACTTCTACGAGCAGTACTTC. Translation gives CASSLGNFYEQYF. Looking up the rest from reference TRBV7-6 and TRBJ2-7 gives the full variable domain: GAGVSQSPRYKVTKRGQDVALRCDPISGHVSLYWYRQALGQGPEFLTYFNYEAQQDKSGLPNDRFSAERPEGSISTLTIQRTEQRDSAMYRCASSLGNFYEQYFGPGTRLTVT.

This clonotype was counted many times. This chain uses TRBV7-2 with TRBJ1-6, with TRBD1 matching over 8 bases. Germline V gene sequence: CDR1 SGHTA, CDR2 FQGNSA. Unmatched junction bases numbered 16, after V lost 6 bases and J lost 9 bases. CDR3 length: 17 residues. The CDR3, as DNA: TGTGCCAGCAGTCCTGGACAGGGCGGATTTAAATTTTCACCCCTCCACTTT. This codes for CASSPGQGGFKFSPLHF.

This clonotype showed up many times. V and J are TRBV7-9 and TRBJ2-5; 7 nucleotides align to TRBD1. Germline CDR1 and CDR2: SEHNR and FQNEAQ (reference sequence). V dropped 7 bases and J dropped 7; count of bases not matched to a gene: 12. The CDR3 totals 14 residues. CDR3 coding DNA: TGTGCCAGCACCCTTAAGGGGGCTCCGGGGACCCAGTACTTC. It is translated as CASTLKGAPGTQYF.